Listed here are 32 T cell receptor beta chains from one sample, sequenced in a study of T cells in Graves' hyperthyroidism and ophthalmopathy. Amplified TCR beta CDR3 regions derived from RNA transcripts. First-round RT-PCR targeting the TCR CDR3 was performed with the HTBI primer set. Each CDR3 protein gets one entry after TCRdb re-called the multiplex PCR reads with MiXCR. The table has 370,000 or so distinct CDR3 sequences, 13% seen once. Sequenced material: blood. Receptor source: a man aged 25-40 years with Graves' hyperthyroidism that later progressed to Graves' ophthalmopathy.

This clonotype was seen a handful of times. V and J are TRBV4-1 and TRBJ2-7, with D perhaps matching TRBD1 (5 bases). Trimming took 5 bases from V and 4 from J, leaving 27 bases between them. This CDR3 is 18 amino acids long. CDR1 MGHRA and CDR2 YSYEKL come from the germline V gene. The CDR3: CASSMYPPLVRGKYEQYF. CDR3 sequence (DNA): TGCGCCAGCAGCATGTACCCTCCTTTGGTAAGGGGCAAGTACGAGCAGTACTTC.

This clonotype was seen ten or more times. The chain uses TRBV6-1 and TRBJ2-5, with 13 positions matching TRBD2. After removal of 6 bases from V and 2 bases from J, the junction contained 3 bases not matched to a gene. The CDR3 is made up of 15 amino acids. The V gene's germline CDR1 is MNHNS and CDR2 SASEGT. CDR3 sequence: CASRRTSGGQETQYF. The CDR3 nucleotides are TGTGCCAGCAGAAGGACTAGCGGGGGACAAGAGACCCAGTACTTC.

The chain combines TRBV27 with TRBJ2-7; 7 positions match TRBD2. The CDR3 consists of 12 residues. The V gene's germline CDR1 is MNHEY and CDR2 SMNVEV (reference sequence). The J segment lost 5 bases and the V segment lost 4 bases, leaving 2 bases of the junction unmatched. CDR3 in DNA: TGTGCCAGCAGTTCGCTAGCGGACGAGCAGTACTTC. Translated: CASSSLADEQYF.

This clonotype showed up many times. This chain connects TRBV27 to TRBJ2-6; D is undetermined. V lost 6 bases and J 0 bases, leaving 15 bases between the germline ends. From germline, CDR1 is MNHEY and CDR2 SMNVEV (reference sequence). This CDR3 spans 17 amino acids. Written as DNA, the CDR3 is TGTGCCAGCAGAAAAAAATACCCAGGCTCTGGGGCCAACGTCCTGACTTTC. Translated, it gives CASRKKYPGSGANVLTF.

This clonotype was detected many times. J is TRBJ1-1 and V is TRBV5-1, with D maybe TRBD1 (5 bases). This CDR3 is built from 14 residues. Germline V lookup: CDR1 SGHRS, CDR2 YFSETQ. Trimming pared 4 bases from V and 4 bases from J, leaving 14 bases between. The CDR3: CASSLGVTGTEAFF. For the CDR3, the DNA is TGCGCCAGCAGCCTAGGGGTCACCGGCACTGAAGCTTTCTTT.

The chain couples TRBV19 to TRBJ1-1, with D unclear. Germline assignment: CDR1 LNHDA and CDR2 SQIVND (reference sequence). V lost 4 bases and J lost 1, with 7 bases in between. The CDR3 totals 13 residues. DNA for the CDR3: TGTGCCAGTAGTACTCACAGGAACACTGAAGCTTTCTTT. Its protein is CASSTHRNTEAFF.

The chain joins TRBV4-1 to TRBJ1-1; D gene unclear. The germline V and J ends were trimmed by 0 bases and 1 base, with 9 bases remaining between them. Germline assignment: CDR1 MGHRA and CDR2 YSYEKL. CDR3 length: 15 amino acids. The CDR3 spells CASSQEQRPNTEAFF. Written as DNA, the CDR3 is TGCGCCAGCAGCCAAGAGCAGCGTCCGAACACTGAAGCTTTCTTT.

This clonotype was recorded at least ten times. This chain joins TRBV19 and TRBJ2-7; D is unclear. The CDR3 spans 14 residues. Germline assignment: CDR1 LNHDA and CDR2 SQIVND (reference sequence). Between the trimmed V and J ends, which lost 0 bases and 3 bases, there was a span of 9 bases. The CDR3 loop is CASSIDDGVYEQYF. The CDR3 DNA reads TGTGCCAGTAGTATAGATGATGGGGTCTACGAGCAGTACTTC.

This clonotype was seen repeatedly, ten times or more. J is TRBJ2-2 and V is TRBV7-9; 7 nucleotides agree with TRBD2. CDR1 SEHNR and CDR2 FQNEAQ come from the germline V gene (reference sequence). The CDR3 covers 15 residues. The J segment lost 3 bases and the V segment lost 4 bases, leaving 5 bases of the junction unmatched. The chain's CDR3 is CASSSRAGYTGELFF. The DNA of the CDR3 is TGTGCCAGCAGCTCCCGAGCGGGGTACACCGGGGAGCTGTTTTTT.

Comment on this clonotype: This sequence may be a read error, since a much larger clone differs from it by one base. This sequence joins TRBV6-2 or TRBV6-3 and TRBJ1-1; D is unresolved. Germline assignment: CDR1 MNHEY and CDR2 SVGEGT. The length of the CDR3 is 13 residues. The CDR3 loop is CASSYNANTKAFF. The CDR3 coding sequence is TGTGCCAGCAGTTACAACGCGAACACTAAAGCTTTCTTT.

This clonotype was counted ten times or more. The rearrangement uses TRBV11-2 and TRBJ2-1; no clear D. The length of the CDR3 is 16 residues. Per the germline V gene, CDR1 is SGHAT and CDR2 is FQNNGV. V was trimmed by 0 bases and J by 3 bases, leaving 12 bases between them. The CDR3 region is CASSLDPRQLYNEQFF. CDR3 nucleotides: TGTGCCAGCAGCTTAGATCCGAGGCAGCTCTACAATGAGCAGTTCTTC. The entire variable domain, with the rest obtained from reference TRBV11-2 and TRBJ2-1, is as follows: EAGVAQSPRYKIIEKRQSVAFWCNPISGHATLYWYQQILGQGPKLLIQFQNNGVVDDSQLPKDRFSAERLKGVDSTLKIQPAKLEDSAVYLCASSLDPRQLYNEQFFGPGTRLTVL.

The chain employs TRBV19 and TRBJ1-2, with TRBD1 identical over 7 bases. The ends lost 6 bases at V and 3 bases at J; junction bases unmatched: 13. The CDR3 loop spans 16 amino acids. Per the germline V gene, CDR1 is LNHDA and CDR2 is SQIVND (reference sequence). CDR3 bases: TGTGCCAGTAGCGGCGGGGGGACAGCAACCTACTATGGCTACACCTTC. Protein: CASSGGGTATYYGYTF.

V usage is TRBV6-1 and J usage is TRBJ1-6, with 7 bases lining up with TRBD1. Germline V gene lookup returns CDR1 MNHNS and CDR2 SASEGT. After removal of 7 bases from V and 5 bases from J, the junction contained 8 bases not matched to a gene. CDR3 length: 15 residues. As DNA, the CDR3 is TGTGCCAGCATTCAATACGGGACAGATAATTCACCCCTCCACTTT. This codes for CASIQYGTDNSPLHF.

Written as DNA, the CDR3 is TGTGCCAGCATCGATCTTCGGAATAGCGGGGGGAGCTCCTACGAGCAGTACTTC. Its translation is CASIDLRNSGGSSYEQYF. J is TRBJ2-7 and V is TRBV7-8; 10 bases map to TRBD2. The CDR3 totals 18 residues. The J segment lost 0 bases and the V segment lost 7 bases, leaving 15 bases of the junction unmatched. The germline V gene has CDR1 SGHVS and CDR2 FQNEAQ.

The sample holds many counts of this clonotype. The chain carries TRBV7-2 and TRBJ1-5, with 9 positions matching TRBD1. Germline V lookup: CDR1 SGHTA, CDR2 FQGNSA. V gave up 3 bases and J gave up 5 bases; unmatched junction bases: 2. The CDR3 totals 14 residues. Written as DNA, the CDR3 is TGTGCCAGCAGCTTCACAGGGGGCGATCAGCCCCAGCATTTT. Translation: CASSFTGGDQPQHF.

This clonotype was counted ten times or more. V gene TRBV7-9 combines with J gene TRBJ1-6, with D possibly matching TRBD1 (5 bases). The length of the CDR3 is 14 residues. V was trimmed by 1 base and J by 10 bases, leaving 11 bases between them. The germline V gene has CDR1 SEHNR and CDR2 FQNEAQ (reference sequence). The CDR3 DNA reads as TGTGCCAGCAGCTTAGGTCAGGCAGGGTCACCCCTCCACTTT. Translating it yields CASSLGQAGSPLHF.

In its sample, this clonotype was seen many times. The J gene is TRBJ1-6, the V gene TRBV12-3 or TRBV12-4, with D unclear. This CDR3 is 14 amino acids long. Trimming left V 3 bases short and J 6 bases short, with 9 bases between. CDR3 protein: CASSFYSTNSPLHF. DNA of the CDR3: TGTGCCAGCAGTTTCTACAGTACTAATTCACCCCTCCACTTT.

This clonotype came up many times. J is TRBJ1-1 and V is TRBV19; D not resolved. CDR3 length equals 15 residues. Germline CDR1 is LNHDA and CDR2 is SQIVND (reference sequence). V dropped 2 bases and J dropped 0 bases, with 10 bases sitting between them. The CDR3: CASSIQDSMNTEAFF. DNA of the CDR3: TGTGCCAGTAGTATACAGGATTCGATGAACACTGAAGCTTTCTTT.

This clonotype appeared many times. This sequence joins TRBV12-3 or TRBV12-4 and TRBJ2-7; 10 bases map to TRBD1. This CDR3 is 15 amino acids long. V shed 4 bases and J 6 bases; nucleotides not matched to a gene: 9. The CDR3 spells CASSSPGQGFREQYF. DNA of the CDR3: TGTGCCAGCAGTTCCCCGGGACAGGGGTTTCGCGAGCAGTACTTC.

A remark on this clonotype: A single base separates this from a much larger clone, so it may be a read error. The genes are TRBV3-1 and TRBJ2-7; tentatively, D is TRBD2 (6 bases). The V and J ends lost 4 bases and 6 bases respectively, with 22 bases between them. The length of the CDR3 is 16 residues. The germline gives CDR1 LGHDT, CDR2 YNNKEL (reference sequence). The CDR3 bases are TGTGCCAGCAGCCTAGATTTTGGAGGGGTTGGAGGCGAGCAGTACTTC. This translates into CASSLDFGGVGGEQYF.

The rearrangement links TRBV5-1 to TRBJ2-7; 11 bases are shared with TRBD2. V lost 6 bases to trimming and J lost 0 bases; unmatched junction nucleotides: 5. Germline V gives CDR1 SGHRS, CDR2 YFSETQ. The CDR3 has 15 residues. This chain's CDR3 is CASKLAGVYSYEQYF. CDR3 sequence (DNA): TGCGCCAGCAAACTAGCGGGGGTATACTCCTACGAGCAGTACTTC.

Worth noting for this clonotype: A much more abundant neighbour one base away suggests this may be a read error. The rearrangement uses TRBV6-2 or TRBV6-3 and TRBJ2-5; D is possibly TRBD1 (6 bases). The ends were cut back, 5 bases at V and 13 bases at J, with 26 bases in the middle. Germline lookup yields CDR1 MNHEY and CDR2 SVGEGT. The CDR3 runs to 15 residues. The CDR3 DNA follows: TGTGCCAGCAGTACAACCTACCGGTACAGGGCGTACAGGTACTTC. The encoded protein is CASSTTYRYRAYRYF.

The chain couples TRBV5-5 to TRBJ2-1; D call uncertain. CDR3 length: 13 amino acids. Germline V gene data show CDR1 as SGHKS and CDR2 as YYEKEE (reference sequence). The V and J ends lost 5 bases and 0 bases respectively, with 6 bases between them. This CDR3 is CASRNSSYNEQFF. The CDR3 nucleotides read TGTGCCAGCAGAAACAGCTCCTACAATGAGCAGTTCTTC.

This chain connects TRBV24-1 to TRBJ2-2; tentative D call: TRBD2 (6 bases). Germline-derived CDR1 and CDR2 are KGHDR and SFDVKD. V shed 2 bases and J shed 4 bases, with 13 bases lying between them. This CDR3 contains 16 residues. CDR3 protein: CATSDWRDGTTGELFF. In DNA form, the CDR3 reads TGTGCCACCAGTGATTGGCGGGACGGAACCACCGGGGAGCTGTTTTTT.

The sample holds a few counts of this clonotype. V gene TRBV5-8 combines with J gene TRBJ1-6, with D possibly matching TRBD1 (6 bases). The CDR3 sequence is 14 residues long. In germline, CDR1 is SGHTS, CDR2 YDEGEE. Trimming took off 1 base at V and 9 bases at J, with 11 bases between the two ends. CDR3 amino acids: CASSLRGASSPLHF. DNA for the CDR3: TGTGCCAGCAGCTTGCGGGGGGCAAGTTCACCCCTCCACTTT. The entire variable domain, with the rest obtained from reference TRBV5-8 and TRBJ1-6, is as follows: EAGVTQSPTHLIKTRGQQATLRCSPISGHTSVYWYQQALGLGLQFLLWYDEGEERNRGNFPPRFSGRQFPNYSSELNVNALELEDSALYLCASSLRGASSPLHFGNGTRLTVT.

There are a few counts of this clonotype. The chain joins TRBV27 to TRBJ2-7; 8 positions agree with TRBD1. Germline trimming cut 5 bases from V and 3 bases from J; bases unmatched to any gene: 0. The CDR3 sequence is 12 residues long. Germline lookup yields CDR1 MNHEY and CDR2 SMNVEV (reference sequence). CDR3 region: CASSTGGYEQYF. The CDR3 DNA reads as TGTGCCAGCAGTACAGGGGGCTACGAGCAGTACTTC.

This clonotype was found many times. CDR3 amino acids: CASSPTPNGETQYF. CDR3 DNA: TGTGCCAGCTCGCCGACCCCGAACGGAGAGACCCAGTACTTC. The gene calls are TRBV18 and TRBJ2-5; no definite D call. This CDR3 is built from 14 residues. Germline CDR1 reads KGHSH; CDR2 reads LQKENI. Trimming shortened V by 6 bases and J by 4 bases, and 15 bases separated the two germline ends.

This clonotype was counted between two and nine times. This may be a read error, as it is one base from a much larger clone. The genes are TRBV15 and TRBJ2-7; D may match TRBD1 or TRBD2 (6 bases each). CDR3 length: 15 residues. Germline-derived CDR1 and CDR2 are LNHNV and YYDKDF (reference sequence). Here the CDR3 reads CATSREAGDSHEQYF. The CDR3, as DNA: TGTGCCACCAGCAGAGAGGCAGGGGACTCCCACGAGCAGTACTTC. The whole variable domain, remainder taken from reference TRBV15 and TRBJ2-7, is DAMVIQNPRYQVTQFGKPVTLSCSQTLNHNVMYWYQQKSSQAPKLLFHYYDKDFNNEADTPDNFQSRRPNTSFCFLDIRSPGLGDTAMYLCATSREAGDSHEQYFGPGTRLTVT.

The J gene is TRBJ1-4, the V gene TRBV7-9, with D uncertain. Germline values: CDR1 SEHNR, CDR2 FQNEAQ (reference sequence). This CDR3 spans 14 amino acids. V lost 5 bases and J lost 7, with 14 bases in between. CDR3 loop: CASSIRTVGEKLFF. The DNA for the CDR3 is TGTGCCAGCAGCATCCGGACCGTTGGTGAAAAACTGTTTTTT.

The CDR3 protein is CASSHWTIYEQYF. The CDR3 DNA is TGTGCCAGCAGCCACTGGACGATCTACGAGCAGTACTTC. The V and J genes are TRBV5-8 and TRBJ2-7; D not certain. Germline V gives CDR1 SGHTS, CDR2 YDEGEE. Deletions cut 4 bases from V and 3 bases from J, with 11 bases between. This CDR3 is built from 13 residues.

This clonotype was observed many times. The V and J genes are TRBV12-3 or TRBV12-4 and TRBJ1-2; D gene unclear. Trimming pared 3 bases from V and 8 bases from J, leaving 10 bases between. The CDR3 consists of 12 residues. The CDR3 loop is CASSLIGSGYTF. CDR3 sequence (DNA): TGTGCCAGCAGTTTGATAGGGTCGGGCTACACCTTC.

This sequence joins TRBV5-1 and TRBJ2-7; TRBD1 matches at 7 bases. The germline CDR1 and CDR2 sequences are SGHRS and YFSETQ. The J segment lost 7 bases and the V segment lost 0 bases, leaving 10 bases of the junction unmatched. The CDR3 has 15 residues. In nucleotides, the CDR3 is TGCGCCAGCAGCTTGGTGAGACAGGGCGGTTTAGAGCAGTACTTC. Amino acids: CASSLVRQGGLEQYF.